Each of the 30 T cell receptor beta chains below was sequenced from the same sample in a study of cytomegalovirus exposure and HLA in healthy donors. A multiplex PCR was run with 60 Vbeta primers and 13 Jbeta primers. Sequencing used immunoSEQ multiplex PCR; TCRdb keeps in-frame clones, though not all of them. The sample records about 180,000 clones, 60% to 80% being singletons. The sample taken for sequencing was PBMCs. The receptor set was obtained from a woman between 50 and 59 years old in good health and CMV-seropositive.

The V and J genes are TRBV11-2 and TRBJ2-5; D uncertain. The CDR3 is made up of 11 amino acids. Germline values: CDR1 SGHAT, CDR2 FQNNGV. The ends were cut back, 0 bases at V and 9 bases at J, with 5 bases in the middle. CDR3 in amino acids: CASSLEQAQYF. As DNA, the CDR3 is TGTGCCAGCAGCTTAGAGCAGGCCCAGTACTTC.

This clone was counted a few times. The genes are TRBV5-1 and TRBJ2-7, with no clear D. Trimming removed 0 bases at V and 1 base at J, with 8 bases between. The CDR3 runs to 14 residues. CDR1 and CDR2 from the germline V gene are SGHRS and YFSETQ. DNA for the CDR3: TGCGCCAGCAGCTTGGAGACATTTTCCTACGAGCAGTACTTC. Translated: CASSLETFSYEQYF.

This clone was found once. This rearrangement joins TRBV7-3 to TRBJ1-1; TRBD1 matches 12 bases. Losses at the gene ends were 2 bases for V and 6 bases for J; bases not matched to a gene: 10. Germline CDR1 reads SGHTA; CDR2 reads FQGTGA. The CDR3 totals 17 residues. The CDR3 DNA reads TGTGCCAGCAGCTTAGGTGGGACAGGGGGCTATGGGGCTGAAGCTTTCTTT. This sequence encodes CASSLGGTGGYGAEAFF.

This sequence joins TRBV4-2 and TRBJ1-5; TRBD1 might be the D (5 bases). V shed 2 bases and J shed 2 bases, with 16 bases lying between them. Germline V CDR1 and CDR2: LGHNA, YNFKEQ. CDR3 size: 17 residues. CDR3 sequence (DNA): TGTGCCAGCAGCCAACCATCAGGGTCAGGGCGCAATCAGCCCCAGCATTTT. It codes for CASSQPSGSGRNQPQHF.

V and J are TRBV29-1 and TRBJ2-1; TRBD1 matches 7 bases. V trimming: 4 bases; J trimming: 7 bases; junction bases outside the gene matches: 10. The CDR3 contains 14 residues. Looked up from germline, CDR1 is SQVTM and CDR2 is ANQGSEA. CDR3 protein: CSVAAGTDKNEQFF. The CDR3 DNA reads TGCAGCGTTGCAGCCGGGACAGATAAGAATGAGCAGTTCTTC.

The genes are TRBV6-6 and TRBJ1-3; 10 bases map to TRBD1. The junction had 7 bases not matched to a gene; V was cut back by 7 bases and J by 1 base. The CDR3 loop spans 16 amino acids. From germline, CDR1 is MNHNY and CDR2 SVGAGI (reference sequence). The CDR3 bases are TGTGCCAGCATCCCGACAGGGGGCTCGTCTGGAAACACCATATATTTT. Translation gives CASIPTGGSSGNTIYF.

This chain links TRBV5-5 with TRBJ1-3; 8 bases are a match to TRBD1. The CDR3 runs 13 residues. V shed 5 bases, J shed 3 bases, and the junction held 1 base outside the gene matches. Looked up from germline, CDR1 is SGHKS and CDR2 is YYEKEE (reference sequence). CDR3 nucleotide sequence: TGTGCCAGCAGGGGGACAGGTGGAAACACCATATATTTT. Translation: CASRGTGGNTIYF.

CDR3 protein: CASSVDLERAVGEDTEAFF. In DNA, the CDR3 is TGTGCCAGTAGTGTCGACCTTGAGAGGGCTGTAGGAGAGGACACTGAAGCTTTCTTT. J is TRBJ1-1 and V is TRBV19; unclear D gene. The CDR3 is 19 residues long. Per germline, CDR1 LNHDA and CDR2 SQIVND (reference sequence). The V gene lost 5 bases and the J gene lost 3 bases, with 28 bases spanning the gap.

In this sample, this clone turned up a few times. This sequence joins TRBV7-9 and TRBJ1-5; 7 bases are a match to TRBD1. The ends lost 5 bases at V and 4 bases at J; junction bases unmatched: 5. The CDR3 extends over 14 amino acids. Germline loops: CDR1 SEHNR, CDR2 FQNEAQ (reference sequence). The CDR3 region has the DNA TGTGCCAGCAGCCGGGGACAGTTAAATCAGCCCCAGCATTTT. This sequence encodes CASSRGQLNQPQHF. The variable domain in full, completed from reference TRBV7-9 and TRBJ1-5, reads DTGVSQNPRHKITKRGQNVTFRCDPISEHNRLYWYRQTLGQGPEFLTYFQNEAQLEKSRLLSDRFSAERPKGSFSTLEIQRTEQGDSAMYLCASSRGQLNQPQHFGDGTRLSIL.

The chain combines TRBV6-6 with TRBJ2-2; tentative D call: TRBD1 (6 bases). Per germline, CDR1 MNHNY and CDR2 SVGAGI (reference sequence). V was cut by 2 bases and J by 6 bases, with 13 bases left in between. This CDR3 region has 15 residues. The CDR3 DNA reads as TGTGCCAGCAGTTACGGGGGCGCTTTCTCCGGGGAGCTGTTTTTT. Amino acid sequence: CASSYGGAFSGELFF.

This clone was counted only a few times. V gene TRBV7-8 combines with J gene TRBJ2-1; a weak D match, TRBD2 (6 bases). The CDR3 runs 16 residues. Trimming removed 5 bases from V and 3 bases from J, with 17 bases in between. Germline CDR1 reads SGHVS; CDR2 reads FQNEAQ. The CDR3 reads CASSPWAGSGYNEQFF. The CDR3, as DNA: TGTGCCAGCAGCCCCTGGGCGGGGTCAGGCTACAATGAGCAGTTCTTC.

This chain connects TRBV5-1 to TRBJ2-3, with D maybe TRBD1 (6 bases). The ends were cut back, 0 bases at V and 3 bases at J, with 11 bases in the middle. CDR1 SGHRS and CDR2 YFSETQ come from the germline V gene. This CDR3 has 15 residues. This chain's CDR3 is CASSLAGGETDTQYF. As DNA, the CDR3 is TGCGCCAGCAGCTTGGCTGGGGGCGAGACAGATACGCAGTATTTT.

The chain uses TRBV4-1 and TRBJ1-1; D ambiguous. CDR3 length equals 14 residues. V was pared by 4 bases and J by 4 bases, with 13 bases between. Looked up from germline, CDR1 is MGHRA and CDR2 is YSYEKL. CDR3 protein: CASSPLSEITEAFF. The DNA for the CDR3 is TGCGCCAGCAGCCCCCTCTCCGAGATCACTGAAGCTTTCTTT.

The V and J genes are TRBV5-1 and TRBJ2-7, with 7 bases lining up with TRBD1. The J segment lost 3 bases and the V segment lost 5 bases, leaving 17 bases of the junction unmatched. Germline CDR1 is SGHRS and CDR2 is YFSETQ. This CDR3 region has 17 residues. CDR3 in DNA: TGCGCCAGCAGGTTATCCTCTTCCGGGACAGAAATCTACGAGCAGTACTTC. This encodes CASRLSSSGTEIYEQYF.

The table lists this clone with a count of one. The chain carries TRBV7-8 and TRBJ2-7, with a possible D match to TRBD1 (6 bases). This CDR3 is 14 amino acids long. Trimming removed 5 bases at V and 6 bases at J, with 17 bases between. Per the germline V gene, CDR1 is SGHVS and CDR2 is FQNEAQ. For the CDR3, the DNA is TGTGCCAGCAGCCTAACCACAGGGTTAGGCGAGCAGTACTTC. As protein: CASSLTTGLGEQYF.

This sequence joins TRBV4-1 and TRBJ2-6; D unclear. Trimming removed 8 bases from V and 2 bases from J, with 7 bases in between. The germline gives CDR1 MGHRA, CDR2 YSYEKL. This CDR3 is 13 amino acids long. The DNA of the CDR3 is TGCGCCAGCCGCCCAACTGGGGCCAACGTCCTGACTTTC. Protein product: CASRPTGANVLTF.

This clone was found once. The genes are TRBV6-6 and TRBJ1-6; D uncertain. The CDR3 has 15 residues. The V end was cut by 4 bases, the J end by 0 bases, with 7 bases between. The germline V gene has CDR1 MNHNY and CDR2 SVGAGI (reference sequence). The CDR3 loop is CASSSTVSYNSPLHF. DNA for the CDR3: TGTGCCAGCAGTTCGACTGTCTCCTATAATTCACCCCTCCACTTT.

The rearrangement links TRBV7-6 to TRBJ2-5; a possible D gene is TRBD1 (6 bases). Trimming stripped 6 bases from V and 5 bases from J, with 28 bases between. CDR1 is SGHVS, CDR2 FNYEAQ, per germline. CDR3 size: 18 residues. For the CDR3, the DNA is TGTGCCAGCAGATGGAGGTGGGGGCAGCCGGCCCCCCTTGAGACCCAGTACTTC. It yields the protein CASRWRWGQPAPLETQYF.

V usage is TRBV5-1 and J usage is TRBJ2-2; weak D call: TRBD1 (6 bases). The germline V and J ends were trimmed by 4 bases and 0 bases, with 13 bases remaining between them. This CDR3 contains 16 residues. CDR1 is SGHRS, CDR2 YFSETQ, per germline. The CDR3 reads CASSPAGASNTGELFF. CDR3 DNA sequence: TGCGCCAGCAGCCCGGCAGGGGCGTCGAACACCGGGGAGCTGTTTTTT.

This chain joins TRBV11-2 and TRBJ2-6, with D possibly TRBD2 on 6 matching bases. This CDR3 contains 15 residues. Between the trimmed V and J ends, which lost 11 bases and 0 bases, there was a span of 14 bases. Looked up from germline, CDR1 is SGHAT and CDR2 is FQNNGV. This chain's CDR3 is CADGGFRSGANVLTF. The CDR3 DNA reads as TGTGCCGACGGGGGTTTCCGCTCTGGGGCCAACGTCCTGACTTTC.

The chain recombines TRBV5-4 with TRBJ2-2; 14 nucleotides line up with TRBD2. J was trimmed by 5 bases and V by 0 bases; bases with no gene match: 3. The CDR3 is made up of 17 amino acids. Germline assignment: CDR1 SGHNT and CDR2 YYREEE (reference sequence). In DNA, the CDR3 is TGTGCCAGCAGCTTGGGACTAGCGGGGGGGAAAACCGGGGAGCTGTTTTTT. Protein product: CASSLGLAGGKTGELFF.

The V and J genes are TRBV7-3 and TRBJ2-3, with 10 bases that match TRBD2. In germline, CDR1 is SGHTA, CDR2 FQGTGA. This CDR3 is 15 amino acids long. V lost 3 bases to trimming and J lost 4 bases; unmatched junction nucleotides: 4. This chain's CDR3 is CASSLSGGAPDTQYF. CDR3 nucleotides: TGTGCCAGCAGCTTGAGCGGGGGGGCCCCAGATACGCAGTATTTT.

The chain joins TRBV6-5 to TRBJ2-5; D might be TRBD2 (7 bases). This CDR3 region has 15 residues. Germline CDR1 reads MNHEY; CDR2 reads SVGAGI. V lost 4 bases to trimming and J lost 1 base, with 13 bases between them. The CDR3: CASSSNRGAQETQYF. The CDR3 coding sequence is TGTGCCAGCAGTTCCAATCGGGGGGCCCAAGAGACCCAGTACTTC.

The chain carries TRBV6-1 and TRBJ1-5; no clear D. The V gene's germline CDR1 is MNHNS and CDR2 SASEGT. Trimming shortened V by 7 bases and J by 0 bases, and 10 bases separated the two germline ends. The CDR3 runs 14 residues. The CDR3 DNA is TGTGCCAGCACCGGGGAGGCTAGCAATCAGCCCCAGCATTTT. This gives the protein CASTGEASNQPQHF.

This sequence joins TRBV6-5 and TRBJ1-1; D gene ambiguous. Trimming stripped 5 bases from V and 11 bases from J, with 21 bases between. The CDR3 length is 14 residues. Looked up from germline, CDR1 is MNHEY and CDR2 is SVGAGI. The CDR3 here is CASSPGEDFSRAFF. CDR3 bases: TGTGCCAGCAGTCCCGGGGAGGACTTTTCGCGGGCTTTCTTT.

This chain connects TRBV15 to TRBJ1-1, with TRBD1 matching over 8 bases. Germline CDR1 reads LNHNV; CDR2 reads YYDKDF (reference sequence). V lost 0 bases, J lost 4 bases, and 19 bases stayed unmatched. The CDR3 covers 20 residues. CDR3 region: CATSRDPPPDRVMGGTEAFF. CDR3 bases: TGTGCCACCAGCAGAGATCCCCCCCCGGACAGGGTTATGGGGGGCACTGAAGCTTTCTTT.

CDR3 region: CASSQDRGREAFF. DNA of the CDR3: TGCGCCAGCAGCCAAGATCGCGGGCGTGAAGCTTTCTTT. This chain links TRBV4-1 with TRBJ1-1; no reliable D call. Between the trimmed V and J ends, which lost 0 bases and 7 bases, there was a span of 9 bases. The V gene's germline CDR1 is MGHRA and CDR2 YSYEKL. The CDR3 covers 13 residues.

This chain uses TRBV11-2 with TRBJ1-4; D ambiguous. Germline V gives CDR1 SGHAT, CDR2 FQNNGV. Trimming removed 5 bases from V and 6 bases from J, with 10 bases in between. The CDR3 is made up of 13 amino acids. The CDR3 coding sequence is TGTGCCAGCAGCCCAAACAGAGATGAAAAACTGTTTTTT. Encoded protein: CASSPNRDEKLFF.

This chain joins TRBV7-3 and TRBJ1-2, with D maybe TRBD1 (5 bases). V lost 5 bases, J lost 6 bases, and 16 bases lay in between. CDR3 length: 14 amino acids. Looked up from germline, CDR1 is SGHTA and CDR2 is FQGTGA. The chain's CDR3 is CASSPTATGDGYTF. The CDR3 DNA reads TGTGCCAGCAGCCCGACAGCAACGGGAGATGGCTACACCTTC.

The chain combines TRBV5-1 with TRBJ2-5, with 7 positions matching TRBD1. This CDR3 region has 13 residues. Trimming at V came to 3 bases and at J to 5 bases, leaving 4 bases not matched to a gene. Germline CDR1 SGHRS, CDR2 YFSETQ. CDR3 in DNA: TGCGCCAGCAGCTCGGACAGGCGGGAGACCCAGTACTTC. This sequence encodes CASSSDRRETQYF. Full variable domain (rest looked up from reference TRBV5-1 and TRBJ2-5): KAGVTQTPRYLIKTRGQQVTLSCSPISGHRSVSWYQQTPGQGLQFLFEYFSETQRNKGNFPGRFSGRQFSNSRSEMNVSTLELGDSALYLCASSSDRRETQYFGPGTRLLVL.